The T cell receptor beta chain described here comes from a study of blood T cell repertoires in COVID-19. Study-wide context: COVID-19 samples collected from the United States, Italy and Spain covered acute and convalescent phases. The cDNA or gDNA used as material had been derived from T cells, B-cell-depleted T cells, or PBMCs.

Germline CDR1 and CDR2: MNHEY and SMNVEV (reference sequence). CDR3 length equals 17 residues. J was trimmed by 0 bases and V by 3 bases; bases with no gene match: 10. In the authors' workflow: Amplification of reference gene primers was used by the study to estimate nucleated cell counts. The repertoire was sequenced with immunoSEQ multiplex PCR; TCRdb's copy has only in-frame clones and lacks some. V, J and clone size are those of that table, while D and trimming were read from the DNA. The repertoire has approximately 98,000 clones, under 85% of them found once; the top ten carry about 4%. Input material: peripheral blood. This TCR derives from a woman aged 70 to 79 with acute or convalescent COVID-19. The rearrangement links TRBV27 to TRBJ2-7, with 8 bases aligning to TRBD1. The CDR3: CASSFLAGTGSSYEQYF. CDR3 DNA: TGTGCCAGCAGTTTCCTTGCCGGGACAGGATCCTCCTACGAGCAGTACTTC.